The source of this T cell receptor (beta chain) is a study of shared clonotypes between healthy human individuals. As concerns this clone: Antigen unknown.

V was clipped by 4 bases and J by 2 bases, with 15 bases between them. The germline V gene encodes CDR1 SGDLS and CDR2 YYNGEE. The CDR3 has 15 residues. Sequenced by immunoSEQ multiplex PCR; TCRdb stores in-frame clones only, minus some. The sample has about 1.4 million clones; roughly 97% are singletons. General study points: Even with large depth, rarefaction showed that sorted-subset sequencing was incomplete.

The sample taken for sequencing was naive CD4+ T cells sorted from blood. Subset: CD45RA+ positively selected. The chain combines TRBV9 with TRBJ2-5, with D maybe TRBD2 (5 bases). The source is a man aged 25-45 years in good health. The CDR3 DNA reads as TGTGCCAGCAGCCATGATCTAGCAGTACAAGAGACCCAGTACTTC. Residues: CASSHDLAVQETQYF.